This T cell receptor (beta chain) stems from a study of shared clonotypes between healthy human individuals. The assay was immunoSEQ multiplex PCR, and TCRdb's table has in-frame clones only and misses some. This table holds a few million clones, 85% to 95% found once. Trimming took 4 bases from V and 7 from J; bases not matched to a gene: 6. The CDR3 has 14 amino acids. Looked up from germline, CDR1 is SGHKS and CDR2 is YYEKEE (reference sequence). The sample was naive CD4+ T cells from PBMCs. The subset was: CD45RA+ positively selected. The TCR comes from a man between 18 and 29 years old in good health. Some clones in this sample may be carry-over from other donors' samples. The chain joins TRBV5-5 to TRBJ1-4, with TRBD1 identical over 8 bases. The DNA of the CDR3 is TGTGCCAGCAGCCGGACAGGGAGGGGTGAAAAACTGTTTTTT. This encodes CASSRTGRGEKLFF. Using reference TRBV5-5 and TRBJ1-4 for the parts outside the CDR3, the full variable domain is DAGVTQSPTHLIKTRGQQVTLRCSPISGHKSVSWYQQVLGQGPQFIFQYYEKEERGRGNFPDRFSARQFPNYSSELNVNALLLGDSALYLCASSRTGRGEKLFFGSGTQLSVL.